One and the same sample provided the 28 T cell receptor beta chains below, sequenced in a study of response to subunit inactivated influenza vaccine. In TCRdb, the RT-PCR reads were re-called with MiXCR into one record per CDR3 protein. The sample lists 500,000 to 600,000 distinct CDR3 sequences; about 10% were seen once. The sequencing used PBMCs from blood, collected on the day of vaccination. All receptors come from a man between 50 and 59 years old who received an inactivated influenza vaccine.

This clonotype occurred a few times. The chain uses TRBV12-3 or TRBV12-4 and TRBJ2-7; a weak D match, TRBD2 (6 bases). The CDR3 is 12 amino acids. The V end lost 3 bases, the J end lost 8 bases, and 11 bases lay between the germline ends. Here the CDR3 DNA reads TGTGCCAGCAGTTTTCAGGAGGGGCAGCAGTACTTC. Translated, it gives CASSFQEGQQYF.

This clonotype was counted a few times. The J gene is TRBJ2-1, the V gene TRBV12-3 or TRBV12-4, with a possible D match to TRBD1 (5 bases). The germline V and J ends were trimmed by 4 bases and 4 bases, with 11 bases remaining between them. This CDR3 contains 14 residues. CDR3 loop: CASSSQGRYNEQFF. CDR3 DNA: TGTGCCAGCAGTTCCCAGGGAAGATACAATGAGCAGTTCTTC.

The rearrangement links TRBV6-5 to TRBJ2-2; 8 bases match TRBD2. The V and J ends lost 0 bases and 5 bases, in that order; junction bases with no gene match: 5. The CDR3 consists of 16 residues. Germline CDR1 reads MNHEY; CDR2 reads SVGAGI. Here the CDR3 reads CASSYSSGLVTGELFF. Here the CDR3 DNA reads TGTGCCAGCAGTTACTCGTCGGGACTAGTTACCGGGGAGCTGTTTTTT.

This clonotype was seen only a few times. The chain couples TRBV12-3 or TRBV12-4 to TRBJ2-3, with 12 bases aligning to TRBD2. Losses at the gene ends were 2 bases for V and 1 base for J; bases not matched to a gene: 7. The CDR3 length is 18 residues. The CDR3 spells CASSLFPSGRAGTDTQYF. The CDR3 bases are TGTGCCAGCAGTTTATTTCCTAGCGGGAGGGCCGGCACAGATACGCAGTATTTT.

The chain links TRBV6-1 to TRBJ1-5; 8 nucleotides match TRBD1. J was trimmed by 2 bases and V by 6 bases; bases with no gene match: 9. CDR3 length: 16 amino acids. The germline gives CDR1 MNHNS, CDR2 SASEGT. DNA for the CDR3: TGTGCCAGCAGAGCAGGACAGGGTTTAGGCAATCAGCCCCAGCATTTT. Protein product: CASRAGQGLGNQPQHF.

This clonotype showed up just a few times. The rearrangement joins TRBV20-1 to TRBJ2-3, with TRBD2 identical over 11 bases. Germline V gives CDR1 DFQATT, CDR2 SNEGSKA (reference sequence). This CDR3 region has 16 residues. V lost 6 bases, J lost 2 bases, and 10 bases stayed unmatched. The chain's CDR3 is CSALVLAGGSTDTQYF. CDR3 DNA sequence: TGCAGTGCCCTCGTTCTAGCGGGGGGATCCACAGATACGCAGTATTTT.

A few counts support this clonotype. This chain uses TRBV20-1 with TRBJ1-1, with D possibly being TRBD1 (6 bases). Germline values: CDR1 DFQATT, CDR2 SNEGSKA (reference sequence). This CDR3 spans 16 amino acids. V lost 1 base and J 2 bases, leaving 17 bases between the germline ends. Written as DNA, the CDR3 is TGCAGTGCTAGAGTACCCCTCCAGGACAGTAACACTGAAGCTTTCTTT. Amino acids: CSARVPLQDSNTEAFF.

The rearrangement joins TRBV2 to TRBJ1-1; 9 bases fit TRBD1. This CDR3 contains 14 residues. Trimming took 6 bases from V and 5 from J; bases not matched to a gene: 7. The germline V gene encodes CDR1 SNHLY and CDR2 FYNNEI. Here the CDR3 reads CASRLRGQGTEAFF. The CDR3 DNA follows: TGTGCCAGCAGACTCCGAGGACAGGGGACTGAAGCTTTCTTT.

The J gene is TRBJ1-1, the V gene TRBV4-3, with unresolved D. This CDR3 is 14 amino acids long. Germline lookup yields CDR1 LGHNA and CDR2 YSLEER. Deletions cut 0 bases from V and 4 bases from J, with 9 bases between. This chain's CDR3 is CASSQDRRSTEAFF. In nucleotides, the CDR3 is TGCGCCAGCAGCCAAGATCGGAGGAGCACTGAAGCTTTCTTT.

This clonotype has more than one count but fewer than ten. The chain recombines TRBV9 with TRBJ2-5, with 12 nucleotides matching TRBD2. Germline-derived CDR1 and CDR2 are SGDLS and YYNGEE. CDR3 length: 15 residues. V was pared by 4 bases and J by 5 bases, with 6 bases of the junction left unmatched. The CDR3 DNA follows: TGTGCCAGCAGCTTTACGGGACTAGCGGGCGAGACCCAGTACTTC. It encodes CASSFTGLAGETQYF.

This clonotype has only a few counts. The chain is built from TRBV6-1 and TRBJ2-3; TRBD2 might be the D (5 bases). The CDR3 spans 13 residues. Trimming pared 6 bases from V and 6 bases from J, leaving 13 bases between. The V gene's germline CDR1 is MNHNS and CDR2 SASEGT. CDR3 sequence reads: CASRSLDIDTQYF. Here the CDR3 DNA reads TGTGCCAGCAGATCACTAGATATCGATACGCAGTATTTT.

Only a few counts were recorded for this clonotype. The chain uses TRBV6-5 and TRBJ1-2, with D tentatively TRBD1 (5 bases). Trimming took 4 bases from V and 7 from J, leaving 13 bases between them. Germline CDR1 reads MNHEY; CDR2 reads SVGAGI. CDR3 length: 13 amino acids. CDR3 coding DNA: TGTGCCAGCAGTTTGGGACCAAGCGGTGGCTACACCTTC. Protein product: CASSLGPSGGYTF.

The chain has TRBV12-3 or TRBV12-4 and TRBJ2-5, with D perhaps matching TRBD2 (6 bases). The ends were cut back, 7 bases at V and 1 base at J, with 16 bases in the middle. The CDR3 covers 15 residues. CDR3 bases: TGTGCCAGCAATTCCGAACGGGGGACCCAAGAGACCCAGTACTTC. Protein sequence: CASNSERGTQETQYF.

V usage is TRBV28 and J usage is TRBJ2-2; possible D gene TRBD2, 6 bases. Germline CDR1 is MDHEN and CDR2 is SYDVKM. The CDR3 runs 15 residues. Trimming pared 4 bases from V and 5 bases from J, leaving 14 bases between. The chain's CDR3 is CASSSSALGTGELFF. DNA of the CDR3: TGTGCCAGCAGTTCTAGCGCCCTTGGGACCGGGGAGCTGTTTTTT.

Only a few counts were recorded for this clonotype. The chain couples TRBV4-3 to TRBJ2-7; D is possibly TRBD1 or TRBD2 (5 bases each). The V end was cut by 5 bases, the J end by 6 bases, with 14 bases between. The length of the CDR3 is 13 residues. Per the germline V gene, CDR1 is LGHNA and CDR2 is YSLEER. CDR3 in amino acids: CASSTGKGTEQYF. CDR3 nucleotide sequence: TGCGCCAGCAGCACGGGAAAGGGGACCGAGCAGTACTTC.

This clonotype was observed a handful of times. This rearrangement joins TRBV7-9 to TRBJ1-5; TRBD1 agrees at 7 bases. The V and J ends lost 5 bases and 0 bases, in that order; junction bases with no gene match: 4. This CDR3 is 15 amino acids long. Germline V lookup: CDR1 SEHNR, CDR2 FQNEAQ (reference sequence). The CDR3 DNA is TGTGCCAGCAGCCCCAGGGGGGATAGCAATCAGCCCCAGCATTTT. It translates to CASSPRGDSNQPQHF.

The CDR3 reads CSARYLGEQFF. The CDR3 DNA is TGCAGTGCTAGATACCTCGGGGAGCAGTTCTTC. V usage is TRBV20-1 and J usage is TRBJ2-1; D not certain. This CDR3 is 11 amino acids long. The V and J ends lost 2 bases and 10 bases respectively, with 9 bases between them. Per the germline V gene, CDR1 is DFQATT and CDR2 is SNEGSKA (reference sequence).

This clonotype appeared a few times. The V and J genes are TRBV7-9 and TRBJ2-1; 8 bases line up with TRBD2. The CDR3 spans 17 residues. Germline V CDR1 and CDR2: SEHNR, FQNEAQ (reference sequence). V was pared by 8 bases and J by 9 bases, with 21 bases of the junction left unmatched. CDR3 nucleotide sequence: TGTGCCAGCGCCCCACATGTCGCCTCCGGGACTAGGAGTGAGCAGTTCTTC. It encodes CASAPHVASGTRSEQFF.

This chain joins TRBV4-1 and TRBJ1-4, with 11 bases that match TRBD1. Losses at the gene ends were 8 bases for V and 2 bases for J; bases not matched to a gene: 7. CDR1 and CDR2 (germline): MGHRA, YSYEKL. The CDR3 spans 16 residues. CDR3 loop: CASRTGGWRTNEKLFF. The CDR3 nucleotides read TGCGCCAGCCGGACAGGGGGCTGGAGGACTAATGAAAAACTGTTTTTT.

This clonotype was counted at least ten times. The chain recombines TRBV12-3 or TRBV12-4 with TRBJ1-2; TRBD1 matches at 11 bases. V shed 6 bases, J shed 5 bases, and the junction held 8 bases outside the gene matches. The CDR3 covers 15 residues. The CDR3 nucleotides read TGTGCCAGCAGATCCCGGACAGGGGGCTTGTATGGCTACACCTTC. Translation gives CASRSRTGGLYGYTF.

The V and J genes are TRBV12-3 or TRBV12-4 and TRBJ2-7, with 11 positions matching TRBD2. CDR3 length: 16 amino acids. Trimming took 4 bases from V and 3 from J; bases not matched to a gene: 8. CDR3 in amino acids: CASSSGLAVPYYEQYF. In nucleotides, the CDR3 is TGTGCCAGCAGTTCGGGACTAGCGGTACCCTACTACGAGCAGTACTTC.

J is TRBJ1-5 and V is TRBV12-3 or TRBV12-4; 8 positions agree with TRBD1. The CDR3 runs 15 residues. The V gene end was trimmed by 3 bases and the J gene end by 8 bases; junction bases not matched to a gene: 9. CDR3 sequence (DNA): TGTGCCAGCAGTTTCGACAGGGGACAGGCGAAGCCCCAGCATTTT. Translating gives CASSFDRGQAKPQHF.

A few counts support this clonotype. This rearrangement joins TRBV12-3 or TRBV12-4 to TRBJ2-4; weak D call: TRBD1 (6 bases). V shed 7 bases and J shed 4 bases, with 11 bases lying between them. CDR3 size: 13 residues. The CDR3: CASNSDSKNIQYF. Written as DNA, the CDR3 is TGTGCCAGCAATTCGGACAGTAAAAACATTCAGTACTTC.

This clonotype was recorded a few times. The V call is TRBV4-3, the J call TRBJ2-1, with D perhaps TRBD2 (6 bases). The germline gives CDR1 LGHNA, CDR2 YSLEER. Trimming removed 0 bases from V and 3 bases from J, with 9 bases in between. The CDR3 has 15 amino acids. The CDR3 nucleotides read TGCGCCAGCAGCCAAGAGGCCGGGGGCTACAATGAGCAGTTCTTC. Protein product: CASSQEAGGYNEQFF.

This chain connects TRBV15 to TRBJ1-2; the D gene is possibly TRBD1 (5 bases). The CDR3 is 13 residues long. CDR1 LNHNV and CDR2 YYDKDF come from the germline V gene (reference sequence). Trimming took off 1 base at V and 5 bases at J, with 8 bases between the two ends. For the CDR3, the DNA is TGTGCCACCAGCAGAGTAGGGACTTATGGCTACACCTTC. It translates to CATSRVGTYGYTF.

V is TRBV4-3 and J is TRBJ2-3; no clear D. The CDR3 contains 14 residues. The germline V and J ends were trimmed by 0 bases and 0 bases, with 4 bases remaining between them. Per germline, CDR1 LGHNA and CDR2 YSLEER. The CDR3 sequence is CASSQEYSTDTQYF. CDR3 in DNA: TGCGCCAGCAGCCAAGAGTACAGCACAGATACGCAGTATTTT.

This clonotype was observed a handful of times. V and J are TRBV6-5 and TRBJ2-1, with D unclear. Germline V gives CDR1 MNHEY, CDR2 SVGAGI. V was shortened by 0 bases and J by 2 bases, with 8 bases between the two germline ends. The CDR3 runs 15 residues. The CDR3 is CASSYSFPAYNEQFF. The CDR3 coding sequence is TGTGCCAGCAGTTACTCGTTTCCGGCCTACAATGAGCAGTTCTTC.

V usage is TRBV7-2 and J usage is TRBJ2-1, with D possibly being TRBD2 (5 bases). Per the germline V gene, CDR1 is SGHTA and CDR2 is FQGNSA. Trimming shortened V by 2 bases and J by 9 bases, and 17 bases separated the two germline ends. CDR3 length equals 15 residues. Here the CDR3 reads CASSLLGLAHTEQFF. The CDR3 DNA sequence: TGTGCCAGCAGCTTACTTGGGCTAGCCCACACTGAGCAGTTCTTC.